These 6 T cell receptor beta chains originate from one sample sequenced in a study of CXCR3-negative and CXCR3-positive naive CD8 T cells. General study points: For CXCR3-positive naive cells, TRB CDR3s were more hydrophobic than those of CXCR3-negative naive cells.

These TCRs' antigens remain unknown. The study made its TRB cDNA libraries by 5' RACE, adding UMI labels. TCRdb re-called the 5' RACE reads and gives one entry per CDR3 protein, without DNA. Its table lists roughly 6,600 distinct CDR3 sequences. The source material was naive CXCR3+ CD8+ T cells from blood. Subset noted: CD45RO-CCR7+CD27+CD95- naive CD8+ T cells expressing CXCR3 (TNR3+). These receptors were obtained from a human donor in good health. Some clones in this sample may be carry-over from other donors' samples.

This rearrangement joins TRBV13 to TRBJ2-3; TCRdb outputs TRBD1, but without DNA this stays unchecked. This CDR3 has 13 residues. Germline CDR1 PRHDT, CDR2 FYEKMQ (reference sequence). The CDR3 reads CASKGARPDTQYF.

This clonotype counts as medium-sized by frequency. J is TRBJ2-2 and V is TRBV3-1; TCRdb designates TRBD1, a call that cannot be tested without DNA. Germline lookup yields CDR1 LGHDT and CDR2 YNNKEL (reference sequence). This CDR3 comprises 16 residues. CDR3 amino acids: CASSQDDPLRTGELFF.

Its frequency marks this clonotype as medium-sized. This sequence joins TRBV2 and TRBJ2-7. Germline CDR1 SNHLY, CDR2 FYNNEI. CDR3 length equals 13 residues. This CDR3 is CASSDVSSYEQYF.

The J gene is TRBJ2-1, the V gene TRBV6-5. The CDR3 sequence is 13 residues long. Germline lookup yields CDR1 MNHEY and CDR2 SVGAGI. The chain's CDR3 is CASSNGLYNEQFF.

The chain carries TRBV16 and TRBJ1-1. The V gene's germline CDR1 is KGHSY and CDR2 FQNENV. The CDR3 is made up of 12 amino acids. The CDR3 region is CASSQFDTEAFF.

This clonotype ranks as medium-sized (0.01 to 0.1%) in terms of frequency. The rearrangement uses TRBV6-5 and TRBJ2-3; TCRdb picks TRBD2, but there is no DNA to check that call. Germline V lookup: CDR1 MNHEY, CDR2 SVGAGI. The CDR3 has 15 amino acids. CDR3 sequence: CASSPSGGRADTQYF.